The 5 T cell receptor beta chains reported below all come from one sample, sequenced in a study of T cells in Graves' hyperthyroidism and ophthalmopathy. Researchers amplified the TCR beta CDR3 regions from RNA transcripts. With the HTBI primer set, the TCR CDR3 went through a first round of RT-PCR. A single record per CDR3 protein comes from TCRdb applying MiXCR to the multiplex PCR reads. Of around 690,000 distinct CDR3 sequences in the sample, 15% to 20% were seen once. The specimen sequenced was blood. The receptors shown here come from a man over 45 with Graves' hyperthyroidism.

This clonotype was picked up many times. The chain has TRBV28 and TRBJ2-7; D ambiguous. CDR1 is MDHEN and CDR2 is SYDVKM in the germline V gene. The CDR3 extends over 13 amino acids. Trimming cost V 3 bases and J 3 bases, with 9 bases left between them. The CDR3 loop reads CASSFTEIYEQYF. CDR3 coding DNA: TGTGCCAGCAGTTTTACGGAGATCTACGAGCAGTACTTC.

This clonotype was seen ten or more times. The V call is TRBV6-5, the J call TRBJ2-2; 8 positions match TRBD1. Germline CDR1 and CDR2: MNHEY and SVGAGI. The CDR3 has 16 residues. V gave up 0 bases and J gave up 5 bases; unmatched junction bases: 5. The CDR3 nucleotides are TGTGCCAGCAGTTACTCAGGCAGGGGGCGGACCGGGGAGCTGTTTTTT. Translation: CASSYSGRGRTGELFF.

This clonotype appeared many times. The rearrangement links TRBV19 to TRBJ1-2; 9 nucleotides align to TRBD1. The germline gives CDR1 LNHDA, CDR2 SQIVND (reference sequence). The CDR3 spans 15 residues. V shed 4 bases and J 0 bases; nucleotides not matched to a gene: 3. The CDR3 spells CASSRDRAANYGYTF. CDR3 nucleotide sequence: TGTGCCAGTAGTAGGGACAGGGCTGCTAACTATGGCTACACCTTC.

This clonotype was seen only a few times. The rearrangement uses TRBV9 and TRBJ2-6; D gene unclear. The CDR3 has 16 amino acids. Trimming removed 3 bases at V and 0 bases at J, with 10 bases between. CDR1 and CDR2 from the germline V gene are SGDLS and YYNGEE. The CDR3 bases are TGTGCCAGCAGCGATACAGTGTTCTCTGGGGCCAACGTCCTGACTTTC. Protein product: CASSDTVFSGANVLTF.

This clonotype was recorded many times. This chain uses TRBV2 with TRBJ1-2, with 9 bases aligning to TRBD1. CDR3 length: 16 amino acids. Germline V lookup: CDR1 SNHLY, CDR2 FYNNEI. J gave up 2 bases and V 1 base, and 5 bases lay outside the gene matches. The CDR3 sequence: CASSEVGQGPNYGYTF. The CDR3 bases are TGTGCCAGCAGTGAAGTTGGACAGGGGCCCAACTATGGCTACACCTTC. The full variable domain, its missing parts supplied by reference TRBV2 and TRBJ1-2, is EPEVTQTPSHQVTQMGQEVILRCVPISNHLYFYWYRQILGQKVEFLVSFYNNEISEKSEIFDDQFSVERPDGSNFTLKIRSTKLEDSAMYFCASSEVGQGPNYGYTFGSGTRLTVV.